The rows below give T cell receptor beta chains drawn from one sample of a study of vaccination effects on CD4 cells after COVID-19. Sequenced by immunoSEQ multiplex PCR; TCRdb stores in-frame clones only, minus some. Of 47,000 or so clones listed, just over 70% are singletons. No antigen has been identified for these receptors. The input for sequencing was CD4+ T cells from PBMCs cultured without peptide, taken after COVID-19 vaccination. The source is a human donor who received a COVID-19 vaccine. Each CDR3 is given with its conserved first and last residue. Each record gives: CDR3 DNA, CDR3 protein, clone size, V gene, D gene, J gene. A D gene is named only where the DNA matches it firmly. Rows give clone size only sometimes, using once, few, many, or a class for an expanded clone.

TGTGCCAGCGCCTCAGGGACTGGGTATGGCTACACCTTC CASASGTGYGYTF - TRBV9 - TRBJ1-2
TGTGCCAGCAGTGAAAATGCATTATCCCGGGCACCTTTC CASSENALSRAPF - TRBV6-1 - TRBJ1-2
TGTGCCAGCAGCAAAGGCCCGACACTCAGCCACCCATTCGCCTTATACAATGAGCAGTTCTTC CASSKGPTLSHPFALYNEQFF - TRBV21-1 - TRBJ2-1
TGCGCCAGCAGCCAAGTACCTGGGTCGAATTATGGCTACACCTTC CASSQVPGSNYGYTF few TRBV4-1 - TRBJ1-2
TGTGCCAGCAGTGGCCGGGACGGACAGGGAGGACAGCCCCAGCATTTT CASSGRDGQGGQPQHF few TRBV6-1 TRBD1 TRBJ1-5
TGTGCCAGCAGCTTAGGGGGCCTAGCCGGAGGAGAGACCCAGTACTTC CASSLGGLAGGETQYF - TRBV11-2 - TRBJ2-5
TGTGCCAGCAGCGTAGGGTTGGTGCGAGAGACCCAGTACTTC CASSVGLVRETQYF - TRBV9 - TRBJ2-5
TGTGCCAGCAGTTTTACCCCTCCGGGACTAAGCTCTGGGGCCAACGTCCTGACTTTC CASSFTPPGLSSGANVLTF - TRBV27 TRBD2 TRBJ2-6
TGTGCCAGCAGCCAAGAGGGAAGCTCCTACGAGCAGTACTTC CASSQEGSSYEQYF - TRBV3-1/TRBV3-2 - TRBJ2-7
TGTGCCAGTAGTGCTACTAGCGGGGCATACAATGAGCAGTTCTTC CASSATSGAYNEQFF - TRBV19 TRBD2 TRBJ2-1
TGTGCCAGCAGTTACACCACCGAACGGAGATACTACGAGCAGTACTTC CASSYTTERRYYEQYF - TRBV6-2/TRBV6-3 - TRBJ2-7
TGTGCCAGCAGCATATCGGACAGGCGCCCCGGGGAGCTGTTTTTT CASSISDRRPGELFF - TRBV5-6 TRBD1 TRBJ2-2
TGTGCCAGCAGCCCACCCAGCGGAGGGAAGTATGGCTACACCTTC CASSPPSGGKYGYTF - TRBV3-1/TRBV3-2 - TRBJ1-2
TGCGTCAGCAGCTTGGGCTCTTACACCGGGGAGCTGTTTTTT CVSSLGSYTGELFF - TRBV5-1 - TRBJ2-2
TGTGCCAGCAGCCAAGCCCGGACGGGGGCCAAAAACATTCAGTACTTC CASSQARTGAKNIQYF few TRBV3-1/TRBV3-2 - TRBJ2-4
TGTGCCAGCAGCCCCCTGGCACAGGGGATCTCCTACAATGAGCAGTTCTTC CASSPLAQGISYNEQFF - TRBV3-1/TRBV3-2 TRBD1 TRBJ2-1
TGTGCCAGCAGTGAAGAACAGGTACGCAATCAGCCCCAGCATTTT CASSEEQVRNQPQHF - TRBV2 - TRBJ1-5
TGTGCCAGCAACCCCCCTAATGAAAAACTGTTTTTT CASNPPNEKLFF few TRBV2 - TRBJ1-4
TGTGCCAGCAGTCCCGGGACTAGCGGGAGTCGGGGTCTGTTCTTC CASSPGTSGSRGLFF - TRBV6-5 TRBD2 TRBJ2-1
TGTGCCAGCAGCACAACCTACAGGGGGCGAGGCACCGGGGAGCTGTTTTTT CASSTTYRGRGTGELFF - TRBV11-3 TRBD1 TRBJ2-2
TGTGCCAGTGATGGACAGGTCGGGGAGACCCAGTACTTC CASDGQVGETQYF - TRBV2 TRBD1 TRBJ2-5
TGTGCCAGCAGCTTAGGACAAAGGCAGCCCCAGCATTTT CASSLGQRQPQHF - TRBV13 - TRBJ1-5
TGCGCCAGCAGCTTGGGGACAAACTCCTACGAGCAGTACTTC CASSLGTNSYEQYF once TRBV5-1 - TRBJ2-7
TGTGCCAGCAGTTTATCGGTTCAGGGGAATTCACCCCTCCACTTT CASSLSVQGNSPLHF - TRBV27 - TRBJ1-6
TGTGCCATCGACAGGGGTAACGGCTTCGAGACCCAGTACTTC CAIDRGNGFETQYF - TRBV6-5 TRBD1 TRBJ2-5
TGTGCCAGCTCACCTGAGACCCCGTATGGCTACACCTTC CASSPETPYGYTF - TRBV18 - TRBJ1-2
TGCGCCAGCAGCTTGGTGGACACTGAAGCTTTCTTT CASSLVDTEAFF - TRBV5-1 - TRBJ1-1
TGTGCCAGCAGCGCAACAGGGCTGAACACTGAAGCTTTCTTT CASSATGLNTEAFF - TRBV7-8 - TRBJ1-1
TGTGCCAGCAGTAGGGACACCTATGGCTACACCTTC CASSRDTYGYTF few TRBV2 - TRBJ1-2